This passage covers 29 T cell receptor beta chains from one sample sequenced in a study of T cell responses to AZD1222 COVID-19 vaccine. The assay was immunoSEQ multiplex PCR, and TCRdb's table has in-frame clones only and misses some. The sample contains more than 110,000 clones, roughly 91% of which appear only once. Sequenced material: peripheral blood, taken 28 days after the second AZD1222 dose. The receptor source for this set is an adult who received the AZD1222 COVID-19 vaccine.

The chain uses TRBV27 and TRBJ2-3; TRBD2 agrees at 8 bases. V trimming: 6 bases; J trimming: 4 bases; junction bases outside the gene matches: 9. Germline V gene lookup returns CDR1 MNHEY and CDR2 SMNVEV (reference sequence). The CDR3 is made up of 15 amino acids. The CDR3 spells CASSYLGGASDTQYF. Written as DNA, the CDR3 is TGTGCCAGCAGCTACCTCGGGGGGGCGTCAGATACGCAGTATTTT.

This sequence joins TRBV21-1 and TRBJ2-2; the table's D call, TRBD1, has no DNA check behind it. TRBV21-1 is labeled a pseudogene. The CDR3 contains 14 residues. The CDR3 loop reads CASSKAPGDGELFF. CDR3 DNA: TGTGCCAGCAGCAAAGCGCCAGGGGACGGGGAGCTGTTTTTT.

The V and J genes are TRBV28 and TRBJ2-5, with 7 bases matching TRBD1. Germline V lookup: CDR1 MDHEN, CDR2 SYDVKM. This CDR3 is 17 amino acids long. Trimming removed 7 bases from V and 6 bases from J; junction bases left unmatched: 20. The CDR3 DNA sequence: TGTGCCAGCAATTCACACCCCGGACAGGACCTCTCGAAGACCCAGTACTTC. Its protein product is CASNSHPGQDLSKTQYF.

This chain joins TRBV7-3 and TRBJ1-1; a weak D match, TRBD1 (5 bases). The length of the CDR3 is 14 residues. V was shortened by 6 bases and J by 1 base, with 12 bases between the two germline ends. Germline V gives CDR1 SGHTA, CDR2 FQGTGA. The CDR3 DNA follows: TGTGCCAGCAGGCAAACAGGTTCGAACACTGAAGCTTTCTTT. The encoded protein is CASRQTGSNTEAFF.

This clone was detected once. The rearrangement uses TRBV30 and TRBJ1-2, with D tentatively TRBD1 (5 bases). V lost 7 bases and J 4 bases, leaving 7 bases between the germline ends. The germline V gene has CDR1 GTSNPN and CDR2 SVGIG (reference sequence). This CDR3 has 10 residues. The CDR3 region is CASDIYGYTF. CDR3 in DNA: TGTGCCTCGGACATCTATGGCTACACCTTC.

The chain employs TRBV7-3 and TRBJ2-1, with a tentative D call TRBD1 (5 bases). The germline V gene encodes CDR1 SGHTA and CDR2 FQGTGA. The CDR3 is 15 amino acids. The V end lost 4 bases, the J end lost 1 base, and 11 bases lay between the germline ends. The CDR3: CASSSGISSYNEQFF. The CDR3 nucleotides are TGTGCCAGCAGCTCAGGGATAAGTTCCTACAATGAGCAGTTCTTC.

The gene calls are TRBV10-3 and TRBJ2-7; D gene uncertain. Trimming left V 4 bases short and J 3 bases short, with 4 bases between. CDR3 size: 11 residues. Germline values: CDR1 ENHRY, CDR2 SYGVKD. CDR3 residues: CAISGGYEQYF. DNA of the CDR3: TGTGCCATCAGTGGGGGCTACGAGCAGTACTTC.

The chain carries TRBV29-1 and TRBJ2-7, with TRBD1 as a possible D gene (6 bases). V was trimmed by 6 bases and J by 2 bases, leaving 14 bases between them. This CDR3 has 13 residues. Per germline, CDR1 SQVTM and CDR2 ANQGSEA. CDR3 sequence reads: CSVSPGVAYEQYF. The CDR3, as DNA: TGCAGCGTCTCGCCAGGGGTAGCCTACGAGCAGTACTTC.

The V call is TRBV7-3, the J call TRBJ2-2; D gene ambiguous. The CDR3 is 14 amino acids. Germline-derived CDR1 and CDR2 are SGHTA and FQGTGA. Between the trimmed V and J ends, which lost 3 bases and 2 bases, there was a span of 7 bases. For the CDR3, the DNA is TGTGCCAGCAGCTTCCAGACAAACACCGGGGAGCTGTTTTTT. Its translation is CASSFQTNTGELFF. Looking up the rest from reference TRBV7-3 and TRBJ2-2 gives the full variable domain: GAGVSQTPSNKVTEKGKYVELRCDPISGHTALYWYRQSLGQGPEFLIYFQGTGAADDSGLPNDRFFAVRPEGSVSTLKIQRTERGDSAVYLCASSFQTNTGELFFGEGSRLTVL.

This chain links TRBV5-6 with TRBJ1-2; D uncertain. Trimming removed 0 bases from V and 8 bases from J, with 11 bases in between. The CDR3 consists of 13 residues. From germline, CDR1 is SGHDT and CDR2 YYEEEE. CDR3 residues: CASSLVDQSGYTF. The CDR3 DNA is TGTGCCAGCAGCTTGGTCGATCAGAGCGGCTACACCTTC.

This sequence joins TRBV13 and TRBJ1-1; D is perhaps TRBD1 (5 bases). V lost 3 bases and J 4 bases, leaving 9 bases between the germline ends. Germline CDR1 and CDR2: PRHDT and FYEKMQ (reference sequence). The CDR3 is 13 residues long. CDR3 in DNA: TGTGCCAGCAGCTTTTCTGGGGGCACTGAAGCTTTCTTT. Its protein is CASSFSGGTEAFF.

The V gene is TRBV3-1 (or the pseudogene TRBV3-2), the J gene TRBJ2-5; 8 bases are shared with TRBD1. Germline CDR1 reads LGHDT; CDR2 reads YNNKEL (reference sequence). Losses at the gene ends were 6 bases for V and 5 bases for J; bases not matched to a gene: 11. The CDR3 covers 15 residues. CDR3 residues: CASRLQGAMGETQYF. The CDR3 coding sequence is TGTGCCAGCAGACTTCAGGGGGCGATGGGTGAGACCCAGTACTTC.

The CDR3 reads CASSVMLNTEAFF. CDR3 DNA: TGTGCCAGCAGCGTAATGTTGAACACTGAAGCTTTCTTT. The chain is built from TRBV9 and TRBJ1-1; D is uncertain. The ends were cut back, 1 base at V and 0 bases at J, with 4 bases in the middle. The CDR3 is made up of 13 amino acids. Germline CDR1 reads SGDLS; CDR2 reads YYNGEE.

The gene calls are TRBV30 and TRBJ1-5; perhaps TRBD1 as D (5 bases). CDR1 and CDR2 (germline): GTSNPN, SVGIG (reference sequence). Trimming removed 1 base at V and 0 bases at J, with 13 bases between. The CDR3 has 16 residues. CDR3 bases: TGTGCCTGGAGTGGGGGGAGCGGTTTTAGCAATCAGCCCCAGCATTTT. Its translation: CAWSGGSGFSNQPQHF.

The V call is TRBV19, the J call TRBJ1-1; the D is unclear. Trimming removed 5 bases at V and 1 base at J, with 8 bases between. This CDR3 spans 13 amino acids. Germline V gene sequence: CDR1 LNHDA, CDR2 SQIVND (reference sequence). The CDR3 DNA is TGTGCCAGTAGTGCCGGAGAGAACACTGAAGCTTTCTTT. As protein: CASSAGENTEAFF.

There are a few counts of this clone. Other DNA sequences in the same sample also yield this CDR3. The V call is TRBV7-2, the J call TRBJ1-6; no clear D gene. This CDR3 comprises 15 residues. CDR1 is SGHTA, CDR2 FQGNSA, per germline. The V gene lost 3 bases and the J gene lost 5 bases, with 11 bases spanning the gap. The CDR3 DNA reads as TGTGCCAGCAGCTTCCTAACAGATCATAATTCACCCCTCCACTTT. It specifies CASSFLTDHNSPLHF.

The J gene is TRBJ2-7, the V gene TRBV28; tentative D call: TRBD2 (6 bases). The germline CDR1 and CDR2 sequences are MDHEN and SYDVKM. This CDR3 is 14 amino acids long. V dropped 2 bases and J dropped 2 bases, with 10 bases sitting between them. The CDR3 reads CASSLTSPPYEQYF. CDR3 nucleotide sequence: TGTGCCAGCAGTTTAACTAGCCCTCCCTACGAGCAGTACTTC.

The V gene is TRBV6-5, the J gene TRBJ2-7; perhaps TRBD1 as D (5 bases). This CDR3 has 15 amino acids. The germline V and J ends were trimmed by 5 bases and 3 bases, with 17 bases remaining between them. Germline-derived CDR1 and CDR2 are MNHEY and SVGAGI. The DNA for the CDR3 is TGTGCCAGCAGTAACCTAGGGGTTTCGGGCTACGAGCAGTACTTC. This sequence encodes CASSNLGVSGYEQYF.

The chain has TRBV19 and TRBJ1-1; D remains unclear. Trimming left V 0 bases short and J 6 bases short, with 11 bases between. There are 14 residues in the CDR3. The germline CDR1 and CDR2 sequences are LNHDA and SQIVND (reference sequence). CDR3 in amino acids: CASSIDRDFPEAFF. The CDR3 coding sequence is TGTGCCAGTAGTATAGATCGGGATTTCCCTGAAGCTTTCTTT.

J is TRBJ2-5 and V is TRBV5-1; TRBD1 matches 7 bases. Per germline, CDR1 SGHRS and CDR2 YFSETQ. V dropped 4 bases and J dropped 2; count of bases not matched to a gene: 5. The CDR3 runs to 14 residues. The CDR3: CASSVPTGQETQYF. The CDR3 DNA reads as TGCGCCAGCAGCGTCCCGACAGGGCAAGAGACCCAGTACTTC. Full variable domain (outside the CDR3, taken from reference TRBV5-1 and TRBJ2-5): KAGVTQTPRYLIKTRGQQVTLSCSPISGHRSVSWYQQTPGQGLQFLFEYFSETQRNKGNFPGRFSGRQFSNSRSEMNVSTLELGDSALYLCASSVPTGQETQYFGPGTRLLVL.

The gene calls are TRBV29-1 and TRBJ1-5; D remains ambiguous. The CDR3 is 14 residues long. Trimming took 6 bases from V and 5 from J, leaving 17 bases between them. Germline lookup yields CDR1 SQVTM and CDR2 ANQGSEA. CDR3: CSVSTGSTDQPQHF. Here the CDR3 DNA reads TGCAGCGTGTCCACCGGGTCCACAGATCAGCCCCAGCATTTT.

This CDR3 is CASSSTATNEKLFF. In DNA form, the CDR3 reads TGCGCCAGCAGCTCGACCGCAACTAATGAAAAACTGTTTTTT. The V and J genes are TRBV5-1 and TRBJ1-4; D uncertain. V lost 3 bases and J lost 0, with 6 bases in between. Germline V gene data show CDR1 as SGHRS and CDR2 as YFSETQ. The CDR3 length is 14 residues.

The chain employs TRBV11-2 and TRBJ1-5; D is perhaps TRBD1 (6 bases). Germline values: CDR1 SGHAT, CDR2 FQNNGV. This CDR3 is 15 amino acids long. The V end lost 5 bases, the J end lost 5 bases, and 16 bases lay between the germline ends. DNA of the CDR3: TGTGCCAGCAGCCGTTCCCCCGGGGGCGATCAGCCCCAGCATTTT. It specifies CASSRSPGGDQPQHF.

CDR3 region: CASSLRQNYGYTF. CDR3 DNA sequence: TGTGCCAGCAGCTTAAGACAGAACTATGGCTACACCTTC. The chain couples TRBV7-3 to TRBJ1-2; D perhaps matches TRBD1 (5 bases). CDR1 SGHTA and CDR2 FQGTGA come from the germline V gene. V was cut by 1 base and J by 2 bases, with 5 bases left in between. The CDR3 runs to 13 residues.

Comments on this clone: Other DNA sequences in this sample translate to the same CDR3. The V call is TRBV19, the J call TRBJ1-2; 8 bases agree with TRBD1. This CDR3 region has 13 residues. V shed 6 bases and J 1 base; nucleotides not matched to a gene: 1. Germline lookup yields CDR1 LNHDA and CDR2 SQIVND (reference sequence). The CDR3 DNA reads as TGTGCCAGTAGGGACAGGGATAACTATGGCTACACCTTC. The encoded protein is CASRDRDNYGYTF.

The rearrangement joins TRBV2 to TRBJ2-2, with D possibly being TRBD1 or TRBD2 (5 bases each). The CDR3 spans 16 residues. V was shortened by 0 bases and J by 4 bases, with 12 bases between the two germline ends. Looked up from germline, CDR1 is SNHLY and CDR2 is FYNNEI. The CDR3: CASSEAPGPVTGELFF. The CDR3 nucleotides read TGTGCCAGCAGTGAAGCCCCGGGACCTGTCACCGGGGAGCTGTTTTTT.

This clone was counted a single time. This chain uses TRBV5-1 with TRBJ2-5; D is uncertain. Trimming shortened V by 4 bases and J by 1 base, and 14 bases separated the two germline ends. The CDR3 is made up of 15 amino acids. Germline CDR1 and CDR2: SGHRS and YFSETQ. CDR3 nucleotides: TGCGCCAGCAGCCCCATTACGTACCTCCAAGAGACCCAGTACTTC. Its translation is CASSPITYLQETQYF.

The rearrangement uses TRBV27 and TRBJ1-2; 8 bases align to TRBD1. Germline V gives CDR1 MNHEY, CDR2 SMNVEV (reference sequence). V trimming: 2 bases; J trimming: 1 base; junction bases outside the gene matches: 0. The CDR3 loop spans 14 amino acids. The CDR3 bases are TGTGCCAGCAGTTTAGACAGGGGTAACTATGGCTACACCTTC. Translated, it gives CASSLDRGNYGYTF.

This clone appeared a single time. The chain is built from TRBV6-5 and TRBJ2-5; TRBD2 agrees at 10 bases. The germline V gene has CDR1 MNHEY and CDR2 SVGAGI. V dropped 4 bases and J dropped 5; count of bases not matched to a gene: 1. This CDR3 has 13 residues. CDR3 residues: CASSSAGGETQYF. The CDR3 DNA sequence: TGTGCCAGCAGTTCAGCGGGAGGGGAGACCCAGTACTTC.